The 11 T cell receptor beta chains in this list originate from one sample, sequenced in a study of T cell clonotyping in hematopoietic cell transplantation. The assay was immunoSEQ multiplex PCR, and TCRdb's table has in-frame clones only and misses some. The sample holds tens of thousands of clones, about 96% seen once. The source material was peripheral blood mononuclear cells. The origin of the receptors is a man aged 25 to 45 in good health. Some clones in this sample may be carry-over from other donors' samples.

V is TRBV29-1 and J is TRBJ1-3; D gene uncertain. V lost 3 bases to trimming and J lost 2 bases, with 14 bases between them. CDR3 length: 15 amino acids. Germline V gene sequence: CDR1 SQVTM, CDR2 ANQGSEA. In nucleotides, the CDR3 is TGCAGCGTTGAGGGAAAGGCCAGACCTGGAAACACCATATATTTT. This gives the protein CSVEGKARPGNTIYF.

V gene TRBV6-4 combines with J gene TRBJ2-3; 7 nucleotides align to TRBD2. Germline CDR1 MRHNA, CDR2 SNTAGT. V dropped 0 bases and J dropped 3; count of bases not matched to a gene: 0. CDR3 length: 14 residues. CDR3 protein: CASSDSAGTDTQYF. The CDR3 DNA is TGTGCCAGCAGTGACTCAGCGGGAACAGATACGCAGTATTTT.

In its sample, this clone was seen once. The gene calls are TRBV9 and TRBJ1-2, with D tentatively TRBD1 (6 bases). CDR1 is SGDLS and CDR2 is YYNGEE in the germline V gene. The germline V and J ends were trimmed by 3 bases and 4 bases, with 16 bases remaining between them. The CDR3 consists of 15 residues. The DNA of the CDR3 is TGTGCCAGCAGCGGACAGGAGTGGCCAGTCTATGGCTACACCTTC. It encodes CASSGQEWPVYGYTF. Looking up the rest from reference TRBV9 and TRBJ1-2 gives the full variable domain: DSGVTQTPKHLITATGQRVTLRCSPRSGDLSVYWYQQSLDQGLQFLIQYYNGEERAKGNILERFSAQQFPDLHSELNLSSLELGDSALYFCASSGQEWPVYGYTFGSGTRLTVV.

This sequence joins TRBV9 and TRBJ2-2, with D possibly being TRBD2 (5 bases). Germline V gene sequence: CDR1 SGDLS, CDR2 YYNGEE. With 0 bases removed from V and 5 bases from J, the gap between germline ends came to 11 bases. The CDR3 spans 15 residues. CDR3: CASSVDPGGTGELFF. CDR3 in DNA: TGTGCCAGCAGCGTAGACCCCGGCGGGACCGGGGAGCTGTTTTTT.

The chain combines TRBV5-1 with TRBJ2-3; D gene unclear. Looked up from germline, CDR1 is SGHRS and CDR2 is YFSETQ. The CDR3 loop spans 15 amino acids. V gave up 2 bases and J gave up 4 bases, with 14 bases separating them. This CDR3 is CASSLGRSGPDTQYF. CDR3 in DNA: TGCGCCAGCAGCTTAGGCAGGTCGGGTCCAGATACGCAGTATTTT.

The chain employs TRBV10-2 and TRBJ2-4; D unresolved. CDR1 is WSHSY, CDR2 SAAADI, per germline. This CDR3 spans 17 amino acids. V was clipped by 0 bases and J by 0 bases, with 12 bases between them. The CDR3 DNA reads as TGCGCCAGCAGTGAGTCAGGGCAGGCGCTAGCCAAAAACATTCAGTACTTC. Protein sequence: CASSESGQALAKNIQYF.

In nucleotides, the CDR3 is TGTGCCAGCAGCCCCCCCCGTCTCGCCTACGAGCAGTACTTC. Its translation: CASSPPRLAYEQYF. The chain joins TRBV7-9 to TRBJ2-7; D uncertain. The CDR3 extends over 14 amino acids. Germline values: CDR1 SEHNR, CDR2 FQNEAQ (reference sequence). The V and J ends lost 5 bases and 2 bases respectively, with 13 bases between them.

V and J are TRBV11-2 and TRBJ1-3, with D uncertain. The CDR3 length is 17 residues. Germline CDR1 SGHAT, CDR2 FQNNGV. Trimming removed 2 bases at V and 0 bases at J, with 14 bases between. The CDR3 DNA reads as TGTGCCAGCAGCTTATCCCCCGCAGGACCCTCTGGAAACACCATATATTTT. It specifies CASSLSPAGPSGNTIYF.

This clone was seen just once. CDR3 loop: CASSAGLSNQPQHF. CDR3 nucleotide sequence: TGTGCCAGCAGCGCGGGCCTCAGCAATCAGCCCCAGCATTTT. The V and J genes are TRBV9 and TRBJ1-5, with unresolved D. CDR3 length: 14 residues. The V end was cut by 3 bases, the J end by 1 base, with 8 bases between. Germline CDR1 SGDLS, CDR2 YYNGEE.

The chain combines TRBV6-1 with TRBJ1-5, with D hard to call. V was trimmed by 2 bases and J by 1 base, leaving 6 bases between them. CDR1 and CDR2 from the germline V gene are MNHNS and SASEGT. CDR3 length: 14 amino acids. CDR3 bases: TGTGCCAGCAGTGAACGGGTGAGCAATCAGCCCCAGCATTTT. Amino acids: CASSERVSNQPQHF.

This CDR3 is CASSQGVSSSYEQYF. CDR3 bases: TGCGCCAGCAGCCAAGGAGTATCGAGCTCCTACGAGCAGTACTTC. V is TRBV4-1 and J is TRBJ2-7; D unclear. Trimming removed 1 base at V and 0 bases at J, with 10 bases between. The CDR3 totals 15 residues. Germline CDR1 reads MGHRA; CDR2 reads YSYEKL.